This section outlines one TCR beta chain sequence together with its context. The antigen is unknown. Relative to the germline gene, one junction end is altered; a read error may explain this. This sample is drawn from a study of cytomegalovirus exposure and HLA in healthy donors. Whole-study results and caveats: TRBV6-2, TRBV6-3 and other indistinguishable V segments were excluded. Reports described diagnosis of cytomegalovirus status by the classifier as highly specific and sensitive. Across HLA loci, a later analysis found differing TCR association rates, with DRB1 most and HLA-C fewest.

Healthy individuals who donated bone marrow served as the donors. PCR used 60 Vbeta primers and 13 Jbeta primers. Here immunoSEQ multiplex PCR was the method, and the copy in TCRdb shows in-frame clones only, minus some. Among over 100,000 clones listed, nearly 65% were seen once. Germline values: CDR1 SEHNR, CDR2 FQNEAQ (reference sequence). The CDR3 consists of 12 residues. Sequencing input: PBMCs. This rearrangement joins TRBV7-9 to TRBJ2-7; the match to TRBD2 covers 7 bases. The TCR originated in a middle-aged man in good health and CMV-seropositive. The CDR3: CSSSPMREKQYF. The CDR3 region has the DNA TGTTCCAGCAGCCCGATGCGGGAGAAGCAGTACTTC.